This T cell receptor (beta chain) was profiled in a study of metastatic and nonmetastatic thyroid tumors. Looking at the study overall: Peripheral blood and tumor or nodule samples from malignant and benign thyroid patients were compared.

Comments on this clone: The antigen is not known.

In the study's own analysis: Building a distant-metastasis classifier for papillary thyroid cancer drew on CDR3 differences across clinicopathological groups. Via MiXCR, TCRdb re-called the PCR reads. The V and J calls and clone size come from TCRdb's table, not from the authors' own analysis. Of some 2,000 clones in the sample, 42% were seen once. Points from the study as a whole: Benign nodules reportedly had significantly lower TCR beta diversity than malignant thyroid tumors in blood and tumor.

Germline CDR1 LGHDT, CDR2 YNNKEL (reference sequence). This CDR3 is built from 14 residues. V was trimmed by 4 bases and J by 2 bases, leaving 12 bases between them. Each patient came to thyroid surgery without any prior treatment (of any kind). This receptor was identified in a female donor with papillary thyroid cancer or a benign thyroid nodule (not recorded which). Some clones in this sample may be carry-over from other donors' samples. The sequenced sample was adjacent normal tissue. The chain carries TRBV3-1 and TRBJ2-7, with D possibly being TRBD1 (6 bases). CDR3 nucleotides: TGTGCCAGCAGCCGGAACAGGGTTACCTACGAGCAGTACTTC. Translating it yields CASSRNRVTYEQYF.